Sequencing of this T cell receptor beta chain was carried out in a study of tumor-infiltrating lymphocytes in primary liver carcinoma. General observations from the study: Tumor top-250-clone fractions significantly exceeded those of blood (p = 0.039).

The input was approximately 500 ng total RNA; TCR beta cDNA was made from it with a constant-region primer. It was through three nested multiplex PCR rounds of slightly modified ARM-PCR that TCR beta libraries arose. TCRdb re-analysed the multiplex PCR reads in MiXCR, keeping a single row per CDR3 protein. Here the sample spans about 190,000 distinct CDR3 sequences, around four fifths being singletons. RNA and DNA were co-extracted from approximately 20-30 mg of unsorted bulk tissue. As concerns this clonotype: The antigen remains unidentified. A read error may account for a junction end that differs from germline.

Source material: tumor tissue from primary liver carcinoma. The TCR was taken from a man in his forties with primary liver carcinoma and hepatitis B virus infection.

The CDR3 DNA is TGTGCCAGTAGCTTGGGATTGGGCTCATCAGGATTCAATGAGCAGTTCTTC. Its protein is CASSLGLGSSGFNEQFF. V is TRBV5-6 and J is TRBJ2-1; D is undetermined. The CDR3 covers 17 residues. The germline V gene encodes CDR1 SGHDT and CDR2 YYEEEE.